This T cell receptor (beta chain) was recorded in a study of tumor-infiltrating lymphocytes in primary liver carcinoma. About the research overall: Samples produced roughly 3.5 to 7.5 million productive TCRbeta reads, comparable across tissue types.

Concerning this clonotype itself: What it binds is not known.

Each 20-30 mg portion of unsorted bulk tissue served as the source for co-extraction of RNA and DNA. Resection treated the patients' primary liver carcinoma. The investigators made TCR beta cDNA from around 540 ng total RNA, using a constant-region primer. Three nested multiplex PCR rounds, a slightly modified ARM-PCR method, built the TCR beta libraries. The study ran its first two PCR rounds for roughly 11 cycles each, using TRBV1-TRBV30 forward primers and a C-beta reverse primer. TCRdb re-called the multiplex PCR reads with MiXCR, one entry per CDR3 protein. Found here are roughly 45,000 distinct CDR3 sequences, less than 75% of them singletons; the top ten hold less than 30%. Findings of the study overall: Relative to blood, tumors carried a significantly larger fraction of the repertoire in their top 250 clones (p = 0.039).

CDR3 length: 13 residues. Germline values: CDR1 MGHDK, CDR2 SYGVNS. The chain has TRBV25-1 and TRBJ2-1; 8 bases agree with TRBD2. The origin of this receptor is a man aged 40-50 years with primary liver carcinoma and hepatitis B virus infection. Material for sequencing was liver tumor tissue from sampling region 5. Described subset: tumor region T5, tumor centre. DNA of the CDR3: TGTGTCACCGACCTAGCGGGTCGAAATGAGCAGTTCTTC. It is translated as CVTDLAGRNEQFF.